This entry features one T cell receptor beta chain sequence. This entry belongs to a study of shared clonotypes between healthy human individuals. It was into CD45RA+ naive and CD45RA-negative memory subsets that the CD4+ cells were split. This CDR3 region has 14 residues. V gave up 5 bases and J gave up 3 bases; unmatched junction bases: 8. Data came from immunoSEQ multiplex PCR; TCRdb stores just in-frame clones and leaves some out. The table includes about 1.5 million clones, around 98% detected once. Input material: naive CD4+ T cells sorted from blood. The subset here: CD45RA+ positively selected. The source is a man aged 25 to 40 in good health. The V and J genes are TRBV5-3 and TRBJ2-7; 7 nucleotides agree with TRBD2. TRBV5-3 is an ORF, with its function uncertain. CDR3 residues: CARSSYRDYYEQYF. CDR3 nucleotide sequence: TGTGCCAGAAGTAGTTACCGGGACTACTACGAGCAGTACTTC.